Below, 18 T cell receptor beta chains from the same sample are listed, as sequenced in a study of blood T cell repertoires in COVID-19. The repertoire was sequenced with immunoSEQ multiplex PCR; TCRdb's copy has only in-frame clones and lacks some. The sample records about 210,000 clones, around 88% being singletons. The sample taken for sequencing was peripheral blood. Receptors originate from a man aged 50 or older with active or convalescent COVID-19.

The genes are TRBV2 and TRBJ2-2; D is unclear. Germline V gene sequence: CDR1 SNHLY, CDR2 FYNNEI. The length of the CDR3 is 15 residues. V was trimmed by 1 base and J by 0 bases, leaving 6 bases between them. The DNA of the CDR3 is TGTGCCAGCAGTGAAGTCGTCCCGAACACCGGGGAGCTGTTTTTT. This codes for CASSEVVPNTGELFF.

The chain is built from TRBV16 and TRBJ1-3; 7 bases line up with TRBD1. CDR3 length equals 17 residues. V lost 4 bases, J lost 0 bases, and 9 bases stayed unmatched. Germline V lookup: CDR1 KGHSY, CDR2 FQNENV. CDR3 bases: TGTGCCAGCAGCCGCCAACAGGGGCCCCGCTCTGGAAACACCATATATTTT. Residues: CASSRQQGPRSGNTIYF.

This clone has only a few counts. This chain uses TRBV4-1 with TRBJ1-2; 10 bases fit TRBD1. Germline CDR1 is MGHRA and CDR2 is YSYEKL. Losses at the gene ends were 5 bases for V and 7 bases for J; bases not matched to a gene: 7. The CDR3 loop spans 14 amino acids. CDR3 residues: CASSSRQGASGYTF. DNA of the CDR3: TGCGCCAGCAGCTCGAGACAGGGGGCAAGTGGCTACACCTTC.

This clone was recorded only once. The gene calls are TRBV4-3 and TRBJ2-5; 13 positions match TRBD2. J gave up 5 bases and V 3 bases, and 3 bases lay outside the gene matches. Germline V gene sequence: CDR1 LGHNA, CDR2 YSLEER. The CDR3 totals 15 residues. The CDR3, as DNA: TGCGCCAGCAGCCAGGGACTAGCGGGGCTGGAGACCCAGTACTTC. Protein sequence: CASSQGLAGLETQYF.

The sample holds one count of this clone. The J gene is TRBJ1-1, the V gene TRBV5-1, with 9 bases lining up with TRBD1. The CDR3 is 17 residues long. The V segment lost 4 bases and the J segment 4 bases; nucleotides outside the gene matches: 14. Per germline, CDR1 SGHRS and CDR2 YFSETQ. CDR3 nucleotide sequence: TGCGCCAGCAGCCCCCCGAGGACAGGGGACGGTGGCACTGAAGCTTTCTTT. Amino acids: CASSPPRTGDGGTEAFF. Filled out from reference TRBV5-1 and TRBJ1-1, the complete variable domain reads KAGVTQTPRYLIKTRGQQVTLSCSPISGHRSVSWYQQTPGQGLQFLFEYFSETQRNKGNFPGRFSGRQFSNSRSEMNVSTLELGDSALYLCASSPPRTGDGGTEAFFGQGTRLTVV.

The chain is built from TRBV20-1 and TRBJ1-1; maybe TRBD1 (6 bases). V lost 6 bases and J lost 8, with 13 bases in between. The length of the CDR3 is 11 residues. The germline V gene encodes CDR1 DFQATT and CDR2 SNEGSKA (reference sequence). CDR3 region: CSALRTAEAFF. DNA for the CDR3: TGCAGTGCCCTCCGGACAGCAGAAGCTTTCTTT.

The chain couples TRBV7-2 to TRBJ1-2, with TRBD1 matching 8 bases. CDR1 SGHTA and CDR2 FQGNSA come from the germline V gene. V trimming: 6 bases; J trimming: 1 base; junction bases outside the gene matches: 1. There are 13 residues in the CDR3. CDR3 in amino acids: CASRTGVNYGYTF. CDR3 DNA sequence: TGTGCCAGCAGGACAGGGGTTAACTATGGCTACACCTTC.

J is TRBJ2-3 and V is TRBV29-1; possibly TRBD2 for D (6 bases). Trimming removed 6 bases from V and 10 bases from J, with 14 bases in between. The CDR3 totals 11 residues. Germline-derived CDR1 and CDR2 are SQVTM and ANQGSEA. As DNA, the CDR3 is TGCAGCGTGGACCGGGACTCCTCGCAGTATTTT. This sequence encodes CSVDRDSSQYF.

The chain combines TRBV5-1 with TRBJ2-1, with D hard to call. Germline CDR1 reads SGHRS; CDR2 reads YFSETQ. Trimming shortened V by 6 bases and J by 0 bases, and 10 bases separated the two germline ends. The CDR3 spans 14 residues. For the CDR3, the DNA is TGCGCCAGCACGAACTACCCCTCCTACAATGAGCAGTTCTTC. Amino acids: CASTNYPSYNEQFF.

V gene TRBV19 combines with J gene TRBJ2-7; D may be TRBD1 (6 bases). The CDR3 length is 13 residues. The V end was cut by 7 bases, the J end by 5 bases, with 15 bases between. CDR1 and CDR2 (germline): LNHDA, SQIVND (reference sequence). The CDR3 nucleotides are TGTGCCAGTACCACGGGACACGCCGACGAGCAGTACTTC. Amino acids: CASTTGHADEQYF.

The table lists this clone with a few counts. The chain joins TRBV30 to TRBJ1-1; the D gene is possibly TRBD1 (5 bases). Germline V lookup: CDR1 GTSNPN, CDR2 SVGIG (reference sequence). The CDR3 sequence is 13 residues long. V shed 1 base and J shed 5 bases, with 11 bases lying between them. In DNA, the CDR3 is TGTGCCTGGAGTGGGGCAGGGTGGACTGAAGCTTTCTTT. Translating it yields CAWSGAGWTEAFF.

The chain carries TRBV9 and TRBJ1-6; D uncertain. The V end was cut by 0 bases, the J end by 10 bases, with 11 bases between. The length of the CDR3 is 14 residues. Germline V gives CDR1 SGDLS, CDR2 YYNGEE. DNA of the CDR3: TGTGCCAGCAGCGTAGAGGAGGGTGGGTCACCCCTCCACTTT. Its protein is CASSVEEGGSPLHF.

CDR3 in DNA: TGTGCCAGCAGTGGGGCGAGCGGGAGGGCCTCCTACAATGAGCAGTTCTTC. Protein product: CASSGASGRASYNEQFF. The chain is built from TRBV6-1 and TRBJ2-1; 10 bases align to TRBD2. Germline CDR1 and CDR2: MNHNS and SASEGT. This CDR3 has 17 residues. J lost 0 bases, V lost 4 bases, and 6 bases had no gene match.

This chain connects TRBV18 to TRBJ1-2; D call uncertain. V gave up 2 bases and J gave up 8 bases, with 12 bases separating them. The CDR3 contains 13 residues. CDR1 KGHSH and CDR2 LQKENI come from the germline V gene. The CDR3: CASSPDRVAGYTF. In DNA form, the CDR3 reads TGTGCCAGCTCACCAGACCGGGTAGCAGGCTACACCTTC.

This clone turned up a few times. This chain links TRBV19 with TRBJ1-2; D is unclear. Germline V gene lookup returns CDR1 LNHDA and CDR2 SQIVND (reference sequence). The V and J ends lost 0 bases and 0 bases respectively, with 14 bases between them. The CDR3 has 17 residues. The CDR3 loop is CASSIEGSPWTNYGYTF. For the CDR3, the DNA is TGTGCCAGTAGTATAGAGGGCAGCCCTTGGACTAACTATGGCTACACCTTC. Variable domain in full (rest from reference TRBV19 and TRBJ1-2): DGGITQSPKYLFRKEGQNVTLSCEQNLNHDAMYWYRQDPGQGLRLIYYSQIVNDFQKGDIAEGYSVSREKKESFPLTVTSAQKNPTAFYLCASSIEGSPWTNYGYTFGSGTRLTVV.

Comments on this clone: Its ends do not fully match the called genes, so a read error is possible. The V call is TRBV7-7, the J call TRBJ2-5, with D tentatively TRBD2 (6 bases). This CDR3 has 16 amino acids. The germline V gene encodes CDR1 SSHAT and CDR2 FNYEAQ (reference sequence). DNA for the CDR3: TGTGCTAGCAGCTTGGGCGGGACGAAGGGGAAAGAGACCCAGTACTTC. The encoded protein is CASSLGGTKGKETQYF.

This clone was seen a few times. The chain combines TRBV5-1 with TRBJ2-7; unclear D gene. The V end was cut by 2 bases, the J end by 5 bases, with 17 bases between. This CDR3 is built from 15 residues. Germline loops: CDR1 SGHRS, CDR2 YFSETQ. The CDR3 reads CASSFLRASQDEQYF. The CDR3 DNA sequence: TGCGCCAGCAGCTTTCTTCGCGCCTCTCAGGACGAGCAGTACTTC.

The rearrangement joins TRBV29-1 to TRBJ2-7; 7 bases fit TRBD2. The length of the CDR3 is 11 residues. CDR1 and CDR2 from the germline V gene are SQVTM and ANQGSEA. Trimming took 5 bases from V and 4 from J; bases not matched to a gene: 2. CDR3 loop: CSVTGGYEQYF. In DNA, the CDR3 is TGCAGCGTTACCGGGGGGTACGAGCAGTACTTC.